This T cell receptor (beta chain) came from a study of identical twins. Every donor was a healthy Caucasian. This CDR3 region has 20 residues. Per germline, CDR1 DFQATT and CDR2 SNEGSKA (reference sequence). V shed 7 bases and J 0 bases; nucleotides not matched to a gene: 18. MiXCR, run by TCRdb on the 5' RACE reads, gives a single entry per CDR3 protein. Of 1.5 million to 2 million distinct CDR3 sequences listed, more than 30% are singletons. This receptor was obtained from a newborn girl in good health. The genes are TRBV20-1 and TRBJ2-6, with 10 bases identical to TRBD2. The material sequenced was cord blood. The CDR3 loop is CSDVGRAKREGTSGANVLTF. CDR3 sequence (DNA): TGCAGTGACGTTGGGAGGGCAAAGCGGGAGGGTACCTCTGGGGCCAACGTCCTGACTTTC.